This entry lists 18 T cell receptor beta chains sequenced from one sample in a study of T-cell reconstitution after alpha-beta-depleted transplantation in children. Unique molecular identifiers were used to barcode this TCRbeta library. In TCRdb, the PCR reads were re-called with MiXCR into one record per CDR3 protein. This sample carries a few hundred thousand distinct CDR3 sequences, over 10% of them seen once, and the ten largest clones take about 2.2%. The material was PBMCs, mostly from graft donor cells, obtained 360 days after TCRalphabeta/CD19-depleted stem cell transplant. These receptor sequences come from a male patient between 5 and 17 years old who had a stem cell transplant for acute myeloid leukemia, so the T cells may come from the graft donor.

Comment on this clonotype: Given a much more abundant clone one base away, this may be a read error. The chain has TRBV29-1 and TRBJ2-7; 8 positions match TRBD1. This CDR3 comprises 12 residues. J lost 9 bases, V lost 0 bases, and 4 bases had no gene match. Germline CDR1 is SQVTM and CDR2 is ANQGSEA. The CDR3: CSVEDLTGGQYF. In DNA, the CDR3 is TGCAGCGTTGAAGATCTTACAGGGGGGCAGTACTTC.

This clonotype has only a few counts. CDR3 nucleotide sequence: TGTGCCAGCAGCCCAACTAGCGGGGGGAACTCCTACGAGCAGTACTTC. Protein: CASSPTSGGNSYEQYF. The chain links TRBV7-6 to TRBJ2-7, with TRBD2 identical over 12 bases. Per germline, CDR1 SGHVS and CDR2 FNYEAQ. This CDR3 is built from 16 residues. The J segment lost 0 bases and the V segment lost 5 bases, leaving 5 bases of the junction unmatched.

The table lists this clonotype with a few counts. The rearrangement uses TRBV7-8 and TRBJ2-5, with 9 bases fitting TRBD1. From germline, CDR1 is SGHVS and CDR2 FQNEAQ. V gave up 4 bases and J gave up 4 bases; unmatched junction bases: 10. The CDR3 extends over 16 amino acids. CDR3 protein: CASSYAGTGNPETQYF. CDR3 DNA: TGTGCCAGCAGCTATGCCGGGACAGGGAACCCAGAGACCCAGTACTTC.

The chain is built from TRBV20-1 and TRBJ2-7; tentative D call: TRBD2 (5 bases). This CDR3 comprises 19 residues. V gave up 0 bases and J gave up 9 bases, with 33 bases separating them. Germline loops: CDR1 DFQATT, CDR2 SNEGSKA (reference sequence). CDR3 in amino acids: CSARDLTSSTLKPYRGQYF. The CDR3 nucleotides are TGCAGTGCTAGAGATCTAACGAGCAGTACTTTAAAACCTTACCGGGGGCAGTACTTC.

This clonotype was seen only a few times. One end of the junction is discordant with germline, which a read error may explain. The J gene is TRBJ2-1, the V gene TRBV6-1; TRBD2 matches 9 bases. The CDR3 sequence is 21 residues long. CDR1 is MNHNS, CDR2 SASEGT, per germline. CDR3 bases: TGTGCCAGCAGGGAAGACTTGGACCTTAGCGGGAGACAGAACCCTTACAATGAGCAGTTCTTC. Protein: CASREDLDLSGRQNPYNEQFF.

Only a few counts were recorded for this clonotype. J is TRBJ2-7 and V is TRBV7-3, with TRBD2 matching 8 bases. The CDR3 runs 13 residues. CDR1 and CDR2 (germline): SGHTA, FQGTGA. Trimming removed 6 bases from V and 6 bases from J; junction bases left unmatched: 7. The CDR3 DNA follows: TGTGCCAGCAGTCCCGGGGGGACTAGCGAGCAGTACTTC. Its translation is CASSPGGTSEQYF.

Many counts were recorded for this clonotype. V and J are TRBV12-3 or TRBV12-4 and TRBJ2-7, with D possibly called TRBD1 or TRBD2 (5 bases each). This CDR3 is built from 14 residues. Deletions cut 5 bases from V and 0 bases from J, with 11 bases between. The DNA of the CDR3 is TGTGCCAGCAGTGGGACGGACTCCTCCTACGAGCAGTACTTC. Its translation is CASSGTDSSYEQYF.

The chain joins TRBV9 to TRBJ2-7; 7 nucleotides agree with TRBD2. The CDR3 runs to 15 residues. V shed 0 bases, J shed 1 base, and the junction held 4 bases outside the gene matches. CDR1 and CDR2 (germline): SGDLS, YYNGEE. The CDR3 nucleotides are TGTGCCAGCAGCGTAGGGGGGAGGGATTCCTACGAGCAGTACTTC. This sequence encodes CASSVGGRDSYEQYF.

This clonotype has at least ten counts. The gene calls are TRBV20-1 and TRBJ2-5; possible D gene TRBD1, 5 bases. CDR1 is DFQATT and CDR2 is SNEGSKA in the germline V gene (reference sequence). This CDR3 has 13 residues. Trimming stripped 3 bases from V and 2 bases from J, with 10 bases between. The CDR3 sequence is CSASQGLQETQYF. CDR3 nucleotides: TGCAGTGCTAGCCAGGGTTTACAAGAGACCCAGTACTTC.

Worth noting for this clonotype: A much larger clone differs by one base, so this may be a read error. The chain is built from TRBV5-1 and TRBJ2-3; 10 nucleotides match TRBD1. Germline V gene lookup returns CDR1 SGHRS and CDR2 YFSETQ. The CDR3 is 15 amino acids. CDR3 nucleotides: TGCGCCAGCAGCCCGGACAGGGGGGGCACAGATACGCATTATTTT. Protein: CASSPDRGGTDTHYF.

This sequence joins TRBV3-1 and TRBJ2-1; TRBD2 matches at 16 bases. The germline CDR1 and CDR2 sequences are LGHDT and YNNKEL (reference sequence). The CDR3 sequence is 21 residues long. The junction had 15 bases not matched to a gene; V was cut back by 5 bases and J by 2 bases. The CDR3 region is CASSASYVWGLAGGTYNEQFF. As DNA, the CDR3 is TGTGCCAGCAGCGCAAGTTATGTATGGGGACTAGCGGGAGGGACCTACAATGAGCAGTTCTTC.

At least ten counts were recorded for this clonotype. The J gene is TRBJ2-7, the V gene TRBV4-3; 12 nucleotides agree with TRBD2. Germline-derived CDR1 and CDR2 are LGHNA and YSLEER. The trim removed 3 bases at V and 7 bases at J, leaving 10 bases unmatched. CDR3 length equals 16 residues. The DNA of the CDR3 is TGCGCCAGCAGCCAGCGGCGACTAGCGGGAGCGGTAGAGCAGTACTTC. It translates to CASSQRRLAGAVEQYF.

This chain uses TRBV3-1 with TRBJ2-6; possible D gene TRBD1, 5 bases. The CDR3 runs 16 residues. Trimming took 7 bases from V and 2 from J, leaving 15 bases between them. Germline V lookup: CDR1 LGHDT, CDR2 YNNKEL (reference sequence). The CDR3 here is CASTGGPGTGANVLTF. DNA of the CDR3: TGTGCCAGCACCGGCGGACCAGGGACTGGGGCCAACGTCCTGACTTTC.

The V call is TRBV7-6, the J call TRBJ2-2; TRBD1 matches 9 bases. The CDR3 consists of 16 residues. V shed 4 bases, J shed 0 bases, and the junction held 3 bases outside the gene matches. Germline CDR1 is SGHVS and CDR2 is FNYEAQ. The CDR3 coding sequence is TGTGCCAGCAGCTCCAACAGGGGGCCGAACACCGGGGAGCTGTTTTTT. This translates into CASSSNRGPNTGELFF.

This chain joins TRBV20-1 and TRBJ2-3; possible D gene TRBD2, 5 bases. Germline V gene data show CDR1 as DFQATT and CDR2 as SNEGSKA (reference sequence). This CDR3 comprises 14 residues. Trimming cost V 1 base and J 1 base, with 9 bases left between them. The CDR3 sequence: CSARGTLRTDTQYF. CDR3 DNA sequence: TGCAGTGCTAGAGGGACTTTACGCACAGATACGCAGTATTTT.

This clonotype was seen at least ten times. The chain uses TRBV25-1 and TRBJ2-1, with 7 nucleotides matching TRBD2. In germline, CDR1 is MGHDK, CDR2 SYGVNS. The CDR3 contains 17 residues. Losses at the gene ends were 4 bases for V and 1 base for J; bases not matched to a gene: 10. CDR3 bases: TGTGCCAGCAGTGGATCTAGCGGATATTATTCCTACAATGAGCAGTTCTTC. It specifies CASSGSSGYYSYNEQFF. Full variable domain (remainder filled in from reference TRBV25-1 and TRBJ2-1): EADIYQTPRYLVIGTGKKITLECSQTMGHDKMYWYQQDPGMELHLIHYSYGVNSTEKGDLSSESTVSRIRTEHFPLTLESARPSHTSQYLCASSGSSGYYSYNEQFFGPGTRLTVL.

This clonotype came up a few times. V usage is TRBV20-1 and J usage is TRBJ2-5; D is unclear. This CDR3 has 14 amino acids. The germline gives CDR1 DFQATT, CDR2 SNEGSKA (reference sequence). Trimming removed 0 bases at V and 1 base at J, with 9 bases between. The CDR3, as DNA: TGCAGTGCTAGAGATCGTCAGATCCAAGAGACCCAGTACTTC. Translated, it gives CSARDRQIQETQYF.

This clonotype showed up just a few times. The gene calls are TRBV5-1 and TRBJ2-3; D possibly matches TRBD1 or TRBD2 (5 bases each). V was trimmed by 0 bases and J by 6 bases, leaving 20 bases between them. Germline V CDR1 and CDR2: SGHRS, YFSETQ. The CDR3 extends over 17 amino acids. This chain's CDR3 is CASSLAPAGSNGDTQYF. In DNA, the CDR3 is TGCGCCAGCAGCTTGGCCCCGGCAGGGAGCAACGGGGATACGCAGTATTTT.